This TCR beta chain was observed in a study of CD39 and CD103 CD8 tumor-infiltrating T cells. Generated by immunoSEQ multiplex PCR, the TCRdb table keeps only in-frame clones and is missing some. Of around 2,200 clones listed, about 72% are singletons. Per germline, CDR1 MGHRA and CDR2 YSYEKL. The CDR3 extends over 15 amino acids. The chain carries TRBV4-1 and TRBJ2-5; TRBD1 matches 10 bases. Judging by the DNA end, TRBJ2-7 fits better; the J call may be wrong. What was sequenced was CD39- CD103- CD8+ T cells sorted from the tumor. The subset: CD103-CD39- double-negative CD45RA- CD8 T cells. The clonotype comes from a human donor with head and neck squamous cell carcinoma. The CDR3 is CASGSSPGQGYEQYF. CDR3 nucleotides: TGCGCCAGCGGGTCGTCGCCGGGACAGGGGTACGAGCAGTACTTC.